This entry lists 23 T cell receptor beta chains sequenced from one sample in a study of response to subunit inactivated influenza vaccine. TCRdb reprocessed the RT-PCR reads via MiXCR and lists one record per CDR3 protein. The sample consists of more than 400,000 distinct CDR3 sequences, approximately 7.8% of them appearing once. This material consisted of PBMCs from blood, taken roughly 24 months after vaccination. The receptors were sampled from a man between 45 and 75 years old who received an inactivated influenza vaccine.

This clonotype came up a few times. The chain recombines TRBV20-1 with TRBJ1-1; D not resolved. V lost 0 bases, J lost 1 base, and 6 bases lay in between. CDR1 is DFQATT and CDR2 is SNEGSKA in the germline V gene (reference sequence). This CDR3 contains 13 residues. Written as DNA, the CDR3 is TGCAGTGCTAGAGAAGTCCGGAACACTGAAGCTTTCTTT. Encoded protein: CSAREVRNTEAFF.

This clonotype was counted only a few times. J is TRBJ1-1 and V is TRBV11-2, with 8 bases lining up with TRBD1. J lost 4 bases, V lost 2 bases, and 6 bases had no gene match. The germline V gene has CDR1 SGHAT and CDR2 FQNNGV. The CDR3 sequence is 15 residues long. DNA for the CDR3: TGTGCCAGCAGCTTAAACCAGGGGGCTCTCACTGAAGCTTTCTTT. Protein product: CASSLNQGALTEAFF.

This clonotype has just a few counts. The J gene is TRBJ2-7, the V gene TRBV7-2, with 12 nucleotides matching TRBD2. The CDR3 covers 16 residues. J gave up 7 bases and V 1 base, and 8 bases lay outside the gene matches. Germline V lookup: CDR1 SGHTA, CDR2 FQGNSA. In nucleotides, the CDR3 is TGTGCCAGCAGCTTAGAGGTGTCTAGCGGGAGGGATGAGCAGTACTTC. Protein product: CASSLEVSSGRDEQYF.

The gene calls are TRBV20-1 and TRBJ2-2; D not certain. Germline CDR1 is DFQATT and CDR2 is SNEGSKA (reference sequence). V was clipped by 4 bases and J by 3 bases, with 3 bases between them. The CDR3 runs to 11 residues. The chain's CDR3 is CSAKHTGELFF. The CDR3 DNA is TGCAGTGCTAAACACACCGGGGAGCTGTTTTTT.

This clonotype was picked up a small number of times. The rearrangement links TRBV11-1 to TRBJ2-6; TRBD1 agrees at 8 bases. This CDR3 comprises 18 residues. J lost 0 bases, V lost 5 bases, and 9 bases had no gene match. Germline lookup yields CDR1 SGHAT and CDR2 FQDESV (reference sequence). DNA of the CDR3: TGTGCCAGCAGCCCAGGACAGGGTGGAAGCTCTGGGGCCAACGTCCTGACTTTC. It specifies CASSPGQGGSSGANVLTF.

In its sample, this clonotype was seen many times. This chain uses TRBV19 with TRBJ1-5, with D maybe TRBD1 (6 bases). The CDR3 has 16 amino acids. The V end lost 3 bases, the J end lost 4 bases, and 16 bases lay between the germline ends. From germline, CDR1 is LNHDA and CDR2 SQIVND (reference sequence). CDR3: CASSIFLDRNNQPQHF. For the CDR3, the DNA is TGTGCCAGTAGTATCTTTCTGGACAGAAATAATCAGCCCCAGCATTTT.

This clonotype was observed many times. This chain connects TRBV28 to TRBJ1-2; 9 bases are shared with TRBD1. This CDR3 spans 15 amino acids. Germline CDR1 is MDHEN and CDR2 is SYDVKM. V lost 4 bases and J lost 3; bases outside the gene matches: 6. The CDR3: CASSSGQGNDYGYTF. DNA of the CDR3: TGTGCCAGCAGTTCGGGACAGGGTAACGACTATGGCTACACCTTC.

There are a few counts of this clonotype. The rearrangement uses TRBV5-4 and TRBJ2-7; possible D gene TRBD1, 6 bases. The V gene lost 2 bases and the J gene lost 5 bases, with 23 bases spanning the gap. CDR3 length equals 17 residues. The germline gives CDR1 SGHNT, CDR2 YYREEE (reference sequence). CDR3 nucleotides: TGTGCCAGCAGCTTCATGGCAGGGGCTGATGGGGGAGACGAGCAGTACTTC. Its translation: CASSFMAGADGGDEQYF.

This clonotype was observed many times. The chain employs TRBV20-1 and TRBJ2-1; TRBD2 aligns across 12 bases. Germline values: CDR1 DFQATT, CDR2 SNEGSKA (reference sequence). The CDR3 length is 16 residues. With 3 bases clipped from V and 3 bases from J, the junction kept 6 bases outside the gene matches. CDR3 coding DNA: TGCAGTGCTAGTACTAGCGGGAGGTCCAGCTACAATGAGCAGTTCTTC. Its translation is CSASTSGRSSYNEQFF.

This rearrangement joins TRBV9 to TRBJ2-1; 12 bases fit TRBD2. The ends lost 0 bases at V and 7 bases at J; junction bases unmatched: 8. Germline loops: CDR1 SGDLS, CDR2 YYNGEE. The CDR3 sequence is 17 residues long. The CDR3: CASSVGASGGEWNEQFF. The CDR3 nucleotides are TGTGCCAGCAGCGTAGGTGCTAGCGGGGGGGAGTGGAATGAGCAGTTCTTC.

In this sample, this clonotype turned up a few times. The chain employs TRBV12-3 or TRBV12-4 and TRBJ2-1; 7 positions match TRBD2. The V segment lost 7 bases and the J segment 7 bases; nucleotides outside the gene matches: 10. The CDR3 extends over 14 amino acids. This chain's CDR3 is CASTLSGTTNEQFF. CDR3 coding DNA: TGTGCCAGCACCCTCTCCGGGACTACGAATGAGCAGTTCTTC.

This clonotype was seen a few times. This chain joins TRBV7-2 and TRBJ2-3; D uncertain. Looked up from germline, CDR1 is SGHTA and CDR2 is FQGNSA. V lost 0 bases and J 1 base, leaving 11 bases between the germline ends. The CDR3 runs to 16 residues. CDR3 coding DNA: TGTGCCAGCAGCTTAGCGTCCGTTCTAGGCACAGATACGCAGTATTTT. It is translated as CASSLASVLGTDTQYF.

The table lists this clonotype with a few counts. This sequence joins TRBV7-2 and TRBJ2-7; D might be TRBD1 (7 bases). Germline-derived CDR1 and CDR2 are SGHTA and FQGNSA. The CDR3 spans 16 residues. V lost 1 base and J 0 bases, leaving 13 bases between the germline ends. CDR3 nucleotides: TGTGCCAGCAGCTTAGAAGCAGGGGGGAGCTCCTACGAGCAGTACTTC. Amino acids: CASSLEAGGSSYEQYF. Full variable domain (rest looked up from reference TRBV7-2 and TRBJ2-7): GAGVSQSPSNKVTEKGKDVELRCDPISGHTALYWYRQSLGQGLEFLIYFQGNSAPDKSGLPSDRFSAERTGGSVSTLTIQRTQQEDSAVYLCASSLEAGGSSYEQYFGPGTRLTVT.

This clonotype was observed a handful of times. The rearrangement uses TRBV6-1 and TRBJ1-5, with 7 bases that match TRBD1. This CDR3 has 14 amino acids. Germline CDR1 and CDR2: MNHNS and SASEGT. V was pared by 6 bases and J by 3 bases, with 5 bases of the junction left unmatched. CDR3 protein: CASSSGQVNQPQHF. CDR3 nucleotide sequence: TGTGCCAGCAGCTCCGGACAGGTCAATCAGCCCCAGCATTTT.

This clonotype appeared many times. V is TRBV27 and J is TRBJ1-5; D remains unclear. The CDR3 consists of 14 residues. Looked up from germline, CDR1 is MNHEY and CDR2 is SMNVEV (reference sequence). With 3 bases removed from V and 3 bases from J, the gap between germline ends came to 9 bases. The CDR3 bases are TGTGCCAGCAGTTTGGCCAGGATCAATCAGCCCCAGCATTTT. This gives the protein CASSLARINQPQHF.

This clonotype occurred many times. The rearrangement links TRBV7-2 to TRBJ2-3; TRBD1 matches 8 bases. Germline lookup yields CDR1 SGHTA and CDR2 FQGNSA. This CDR3 contains 16 residues. J was trimmed by 2 bases and V by 5 bases; bases with no gene match: 9. CDR3 DNA: TGTGCCAGCAGCCCCTCTAGGACAGGGAACACAGATACGCAGTATTTT. As protein: CASSPSRTGNTDTQYF.

This sequence joins TRBV11-1 and TRBJ1-5, with D uncertain. V was clipped by 5 bases and J by 9 bases, with 11 bases between them. The CDR3 is 12 amino acids. Germline lookup yields CDR1 SGHAT and CDR2 FQDESV (reference sequence). The CDR3 sequence is CASSRPNSPQHF. The CDR3 coding sequence is TGTGCCAGCAGCCGTCCGAACTCGCCCCAGCATTTT.

This clonotype was seen at least ten times. The chain employs TRBV10-3 and TRBJ1-1; D is possibly TRBD1 (6 bases). V was trimmed by 6 bases and J by 8 bases, leaving 16 bases between them. CDR1 and CDR2 from the germline V gene are ENHRY and SYGVKD. This CDR3 spans 13 amino acids. For the CDR3, the DNA is TGTGCCATCAGCTCCGGGGGGGCCCGGGAAGCTTTCTTT. As protein: CAISSGGAREAFF.

The chain joins TRBV4-1 to TRBJ2-1, with 10 bases aligning to TRBD1. CDR3 length equals 16 residues. Germline V gives CDR1 MGHRA, CDR2 YSYEKL. V shed 3 bases, J shed 9 bases, and the junction held 11 bases outside the gene matches. CDR3 residues: CASSHLTGTGVGEQFF. CDR3 nucleotide sequence: TGCGCCAGCAGCCATTTAACCGGGACAGGGGTTGGTGAGCAGTTCTTC.

This clonotype showed up just a few times. The V call is TRBV20-1, the J call TRBJ2-3; D might be TRBD1 (6 bases). Germline assignment: CDR1 DFQATT and CDR2 SNEGSKA (reference sequence). Deletions cut 6 bases from V and 0 bases from J, with 19 bases between. This CDR3 has 16 amino acids. The CDR3 reads CSAYLPGQSSTDTQYF. CDR3 nucleotide sequence: TGCAGTGCCTATTTACCAGGACAGTCTAGCACAGATACGCAGTATTTT.

This clonotype was observed a few times. The J gene is TRBJ1-5, the V gene TRBV10-3; 10 bases fit TRBD1. Germline CDR1 reads ENHRY; CDR2 reads SYGVKD. This CDR3 is 16 amino acids long. Germline trimming cut 1 base from V and 6 bases from J; bases unmatched to any gene: 6. CDR3 DNA sequence: TGTGCCATCAGTGAGTTGGGACAGGGGAGCGGTCAGCCCCAGCATTTT. Translation: CAISELGQGSGQPQHF.

This rearrangement joins TRBV9 to TRBJ1-5; TRBD1 is a possible D gene (6 bases). Trimming stripped 5 bases from V and 0 bases from J, with 12 bases between. This CDR3 is 15 amino acids long. Germline lookup yields CDR1 SGDLS and CDR2 YYNGEE. CDR3 residues: CASSARDNSNQPQHF. The CDR3 DNA reads TGTGCCAGCAGTGCCCGGGACAATAGCAATCAGCCCCAGCATTTT.

The genes are TRBV18 and TRBJ2-5; 7 bases line up with TRBD1. The CDR3 runs 17 residues. The germline gives CDR1 KGHSH, CDR2 LQKENI. V shed 2 bases, J shed 5 bases, and the junction held 14 bases outside the gene matches. The CDR3 reads CASSPNLLGTAVETQYF. The DNA of the CDR3 is TGTGCCAGCTCACCAAATCTCCTGGGGACAGCGGTGGAGACCCAGTACTTC.